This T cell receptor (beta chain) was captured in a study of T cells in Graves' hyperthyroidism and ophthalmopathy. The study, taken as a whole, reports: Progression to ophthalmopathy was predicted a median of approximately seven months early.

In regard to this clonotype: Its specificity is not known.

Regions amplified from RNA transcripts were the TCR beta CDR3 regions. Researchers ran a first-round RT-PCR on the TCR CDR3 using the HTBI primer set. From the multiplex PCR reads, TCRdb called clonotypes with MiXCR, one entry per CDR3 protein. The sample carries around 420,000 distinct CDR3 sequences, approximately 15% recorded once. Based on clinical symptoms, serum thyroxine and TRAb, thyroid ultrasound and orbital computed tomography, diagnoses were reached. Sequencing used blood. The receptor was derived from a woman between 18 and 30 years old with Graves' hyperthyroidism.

The CDR3 reads CATSRKGDEAFF. The CDR3 DNA follows: TGTGCCACCAGCAGAAAGGGGGATGAAGCTTTCTTT. J is TRBJ1-1 and V is TRBV15; a possible D gene is TRBD1 (6 bases). V was pared by 2 bases and J by 7 bases, with 8 bases between. Looked up from germline, CDR1 is LNHNV and CDR2 is YYDKDF (reference sequence). This CDR3 spans 12 amino acids.